These 26 T cell receptor beta chains came from one sample sequenced in a study of blood T cell repertoires in COVID-19. Sequencing was performed with immunoSEQ multiplex PCR; in TCRdb, only in-frame clones are kept and a portion is missing. The repertoire holds about half a million clones, with approximately 85% as singletons. The source material was peripheral blood. The receptor set was obtained from a human donor in a cohort sampled during active COVID-19.

The rearrangement links TRBV11-2 to TRBJ2-3, with 14 bases fitting TRBD2. The V gene's germline CDR1 is SGHAT and CDR2 FQNNGV. CDR3 size: 18 residues. V trimming: 8 bases; J trimming: 1 base; junction bases outside the gene matches: 11. Written as DNA, the CDR3 is TGTGCCAGCGGACCCGGGACTAGCGGGAGAACGGGCACAGATACGCAGTATTTT. Amino acids: CASGPGTSGRTGTDTQYF.

This clone was counted a single time. This sequence joins TRBV6-5 and TRBJ1-2; 8 nucleotides line up with TRBD1. Germline CDR1 reads MNHEY; CDR2 reads SVGAGI. Losses at the gene ends were 2 bases for V and 4 bases for J; bases not matched to a gene: 3. The CDR3 has 14 residues. The CDR3 DNA reads as TGTGCCAGCAGTTACCGGGACAGGCGCTATGGCTACACCTTC. It specifies CASSYRDRRYGYTF.

The chain joins TRBV12-3 or TRBV12-4 to TRBJ1-2; tentatively, D is TRBD1 (6 bases). The V and J ends lost 8 bases and 2 bases respectively, with 12 bases between them. The CDR3 sequence is 13 residues long. The CDR3 is CASSRDTNYGYTF. The CDR3 DNA reads as TGTGCCAGCTCACGGGACACGAACTATGGCTACACCTTC.

This chain connects TRBV2 to TRBJ2-7; tentatively, D is TRBD2 (5 bases). Trimming pared 8 bases from V and 3 bases from J, leaving 11 bases between. There are 12 residues in the CDR3. CDR1 and CDR2 (germline): SNHLY, FYNNEI. The CDR3 coding sequence is TGTGCCAGCGGCGGTGAGGGCTACGAGCAGTACTTC. Its translation: CASGGEGYEQYF.

This clone has only a few counts. The chain links TRBV5-1 to TRBJ2-5, with 7 bases matching TRBD2. J lost 3 bases, V lost 3 bases, and 8 bases had no gene match. The CDR3 has 15 amino acids. CDR1 is SGHRS, CDR2 YFSETQ, per germline. As DNA, the CDR3 is TGCGCCAGCAGCTGGTTCGCGGGAGTGGAAGAGACCCAGTACTTC. The encoded protein is CASSWFAGVEETQYF.

The V call is TRBV15, the J call TRBJ2-3; 9 bases map to TRBD2. Germline CDR1 reads LNHNV; CDR2 reads YYDKDF (reference sequence). The CDR3 loop spans 16 amino acids. J was trimmed by 0 bases and V by 0 bases; bases with no gene match: 1. The CDR3 loop is CATSRDTSGSTDTQYF. Here the CDR3 DNA reads TGTGCCACCAGCAGAGATACTAGCGGGAGCACAGATACGCAGTATTTT.

The DNA for the CDR3 is TGTGCCTGGAATACACAGGGCGGGAGGAACACTGAAGCTTTCTTT. Translation: CAWNTQGGRNTEAFF. The rearrangement uses TRBV30 and TRBJ1-1, with D possibly matching TRBD1 (6 bases). Germline loops: CDR1 GTSNPN, CDR2 SVGIG (reference sequence). This CDR3 is built from 15 residues. V lost 4 bases to trimming and J lost 1 base, with 16 bases between them.

The chain combines TRBV15 with TRBJ1-2; 7 bases line up with TRBD1. The CDR3 consists of 13 residues. The trim removed 4 bases at V and 8 bases at J, leaving 7 bases unmatched. Germline CDR1 and CDR2: LNHNV and YYDKDF (reference sequence). The CDR3 spells CATSIDRVGGYTF. The CDR3 DNA reads TGTGCCACCAGCATTGACAGGGTTGGCGGCTACACCTTC.

V usage is TRBV3-1 (or the pseudogene TRBV3-2) and J usage is TRBJ1-2; D perhaps matches TRBD1 (6 bases). V dropped 2 bases and J dropped 8 bases, with 18 bases sitting between them. The CDR3 has 15 amino acids. Germline CDR1 is LGHDT and CDR2 is YNNKEL (reference sequence). CDR3 loop: CASSQNQDSGGGYTF. In DNA, the CDR3 is TGTGCCAGCAGCCAAAATCAGGACAGTGGGGGAGGCTACACCTTC.

This clone was seen just once. V usage is TRBV2 and J usage is TRBJ1-3; TRBD1 might be the D (5 bases). Per germline, CDR1 SNHLY and CDR2 FYNNEI. CDR3 length: 13 residues. V dropped 3 bases and J dropped 9 bases, with 12 bases sitting between them. The CDR3 DNA is TGTGCCAGCAGTGAGTCGCAGGGCGTCACCATATATTTT. It encodes CASSESQGVTIYF.

This chain connects TRBV6-5 to TRBJ1-2; the D gene is possibly TRBD1 (5 bases). Looked up from germline, CDR1 is MNHEY and CDR2 is SVGAGI. Between the trimmed V and J ends, which lost 2 bases and 4 bases, there was a span of 11 bases. There are 14 residues in the CDR3. For the CDR3, the DNA is TGTGCCAGCAGTTACGAGGGACTTGGCTATGGCTACACCTTC. This encodes CASSYEGLGYGYTF.

The rearrangement joins TRBV27 to TRBJ2-5; D not resolved. The CDR3 consists of 13 residues. Per germline, CDR1 MNHEY and CDR2 SMNVEV (reference sequence). The V end was cut by 5 bases, the J end by 5 bases, with 12 bases between. CDR3 in amino acids: CASSPVSRETQYF. DNA for the CDR3: TGTGCCAGCAGTCCTGTATCCAGGGAGACCCAGTACTTC.

CDR3 in DNA: TGTGCCAGCAGTCTCCCCCCCGGACTCAGCGGGGAGCTGTTTTTT. Encoded protein: CASSLPPGLSGELFF. This chain joins TRBV6-2 or TRBV6-3 and TRBJ2-2; D is perhaps TRBD2 (5 bases). Trimming took off 5 bases at V and 7 bases at J, with 17 bases between the two ends. Germline V gene sequence: CDR1 MNHEY, CDR2 SVGEGT. The CDR3 is 15 residues long.

This chain joins TRBV9 and TRBJ1-1, with D possibly TRBD1 on 5 matching bases. CDR1 and CDR2 (germline): SGDLS, YYNGEE. The CDR3 has 14 residues. Trimming shortened V by 0 bases and J by 5 bases, and 11 bases separated the two germline ends. CDR3 DNA sequence: TGTGCCAGCAGCGTAGGAGCAGGGAGGACTGAAGCTTTCTTT. The encoded protein is CASSVGAGRTEAFF.

This chain connects TRBV2 to TRBJ2-3, with D maybe TRBD2 (6 bases). The CDR3 spans 16 residues. Germline loops: CDR1 SNHLY, CDR2 FYNNEI. With 4 bases removed from V and 0 bases from J, the gap between germline ends came to 14 bases. CDR3 residues: CASSGAVAASTDTQYF. Here the CDR3 DNA reads TGTGCCAGCAGTGGGGCTGTAGCGGCTAGCACAGATACGCAGTATTTT.

This clone was seen a single time. Mismatch with germline at one junction end may stem from a read error. The chain combines TRBV7-2 with TRBJ2-7, with a weak D call TRBD2 (6 bases). This CDR3 comprises 16 residues. Per germline, CDR1 SGHTA and CDR2 FQGNSA. The CDR3, as DNA: TGTGCCAGCAGCTCCTTCCCGGGACTCTTCTCCCACGAGCAGTACTTC. Residues: CASSSFPGLFSHEQYF.

The chain is built from TRBV9 and TRBJ2-7; D perhaps matches TRBD2 (5 bases). V dropped 4 bases and J dropped 3 bases, with 20 bases sitting between them. Germline CDR1 reads SGDLS; CDR2 reads YYNGEE. The CDR3 has 16 residues. As DNA, the CDR3 is TGTGCCAGCAGCTCCCCTCATCGGGAAGGCAACTACGAGCAGTACTTC. Protein sequence: CASSSPHREGNYEQYF.

The table lists this clone with many counts. The chain links TRBV28 to TRBJ2-3; 8 bases align to TRBD2. V shed 8 bases, J shed 2 bases, and the junction held 9 bases outside the gene matches. Germline V gene sequence: CDR1 MDHEN, CDR2 SYDVKM. This CDR3 comprises 15 residues. CDR3 in amino acids: CASRREGHITDTQYF. The CDR3 nucleotides read TGTGCCAGCCGCCGGGAGGGACACATCACAGATACGCAGTATTTT. Combining the CDR3 with reference TRBV28 and TRBJ2-3 gives the whole variable domain DVKVTQSSRYLVKRTGEKVFLECVQDMDHENMFWYRQDPGLGLRLIYFSYDVKMKEKGDIPEGYSVSREKKERFSLILESASTNQTSMYLCASRREGHITDTQYFGPGTRLTVL.

CDR3 in amino acids: CASSQDRERYEQYF. CDR3 DNA: TGTGCCAGCAGTCAGGACAGGGAAAGATACGAGCAGTACTTC. The J gene is TRBJ2-7, the V gene TRBV6-5; 8 bases match TRBD1. V was pared by 5 bases and J by 4 bases, with 7 bases of the junction left unmatched. Looked up from germline, CDR1 is MNHEY and CDR2 is SVGAGI. The CDR3 is 14 residues long.

The chain is built from TRBV7-3 and TRBJ2-3; TRBD1 agrees at 8 bases. The CDR3 covers 18 residues. Losses at the gene ends were 2 bases for V and 0 bases for J; bases not matched to a gene: 10. CDR1 is SGHTA, CDR2 FQGTGA, per germline. The CDR3 nucleotides are TGTGCCAGCAGCTTACGGGGAACAGGGGGTGTTAGCACAGATACGCAGTATTTT. It translates to CASSLRGTGGVSTDTQYF.

The V call is TRBV5-1, the J call TRBJ2-5; 9 bases are a match to TRBD2. This CDR3 is 15 amino acids long. Germline trimming cut 5 bases from V and 5 bases from J; bases unmatched to any gene: 10. The germline CDR1 and CDR2 sequences are SGHRS and YFSETQ. The CDR3 spells CASRGLAGVYETQYF. The DNA for the CDR3 is TGCGCCAGCAGAGGGTTAGCGGGAGTATATGAGACCCAGTACTTC.

The CDR3 region has the DNA TGCAGCGTTATCGCCAGTTCGAACACCGGGGAGCTGTTTTTT. Translated: CSVIASSNTGELFF. J is TRBJ2-2 and V is TRBV29-1; the D is unclear. V was pared by 5 bases and J by 0 bases, with 10 bases between. Germline V gives CDR1 SQVTM, CDR2 ANQGSEA. The CDR3 contains 14 residues.

J is TRBJ2-7 and V is TRBV6-5; D may be TRBD1 (5 bases). V was trimmed by 7 bases and J by 2 bases, leaving 15 bases between them. From germline, CDR1 is MNHEY and CDR2 SVGAGI. The CDR3 runs 14 residues. CDR3 sequence reads: CASTMTEKPYEQYF. The CDR3 DNA sequence: TGTGCCAGCACTATGACAGAGAAGCCCTACGAGCAGTACTTC.

This clone was found many times. The genes are TRBV9 and TRBJ2-7; the match to TRBD2 covers 8 bases. Germline CDR1 reads SGDLS; CDR2 reads YYNGEE. The ends lost 0 bases at V and 3 bases at J; junction bases unmatched: 5. The CDR3 has 15 residues. The CDR3 region is CASSVGPAGVYEQYF. CDR3 bases: TGTGCCAGCAGCGTAGGTCCAGCGGGAGTCTACGAGCAGTACTTC. Full variable domain (missing parts from reference TRBV9 and TRBJ2-7): DSGVTQTPKHLITATGQRVTLRCSPRSGDLSVYWYQQSLDQGLQFLIQYYNGEERAKGNILERFSAQQFPDLHSELNLSSLELGDSALYFCASSVGPAGVYEQYFGPGTRLTVT.

The chain recombines TRBV5-6 with TRBJ1-2, with 7 bases matching TRBD1. After removal of 4 bases from V and 1 base from J, the junction contained 10 bases not matched to a gene. Germline values: CDR1 SGHDT, CDR2 YYEEEE. CDR3 length: 16 amino acids. The CDR3 protein is CASSPLPGDSNYGYTF. DNA of the CDR3: TGTGCCAGCAGCCCCCTCCCAGGGGACAGTAACTATGGCTACACCTTC.

V gene TRBV7-6 combines with J gene TRBJ1-2; 7 bases fit TRBD1. Germline values: CDR1 SGHVS, CDR2 FNYEAQ. The CDR3 consists of 15 residues. V was pared by 0 bases and J by 7 bases, with 8 bases of the junction left unmatched. The CDR3 sequence is CASSLAQGDWGGYTF. CDR3 nucleotides: TGTGCCAGCAGCTTAGCGCAGGGGGACTGGGGTGGCTACACCTTC. Full variable domain (rest looked up from reference TRBV7-6 and TRBJ1-2): GAGVSQSPRYKVTKRGQDVALRCDPISGHVSLYWYRQALGQGPEFLTYFNYEAQQDKSGLPNDRFSAERPEGSISTLTIQRTEQRDSAMYRCASSLAQGDWGGYTFGSGTRLTVV.